A single sample is the source of the 14 T cell receptor beta chains below, sequenced in a study of blood T cells in healthy people across ages. A second PCR of about 6 to 11 cycles used a sample-barcoded 5' primer and a J-beta primer mix. TCRdb reprocessed the 5' RACE reads with MiXCR, giving one entry per CDR3 protein. The table lists approximately 320,000 distinct CDR3 sequences, about 25% of them singletons. Material for sequencing was blood. The receptors originated from a woman aged 65 to 85 in good health.

This clonotype was counted only a few times. This chain links TRBV10-3 with TRBJ1-6; D not certain. The germline CDR1 and CDR2 sequences are ENHRY and SYGVKD. V lost 7 bases and J 8 bases, leaving 12 bases between the germline ends. The length of the CDR3 is 13 residues. The CDR3 region has the DNA TGTGCCATCAACCCTAGGCCCTATTCACCCCTCCACTTT. Protein sequence: CAINPRPYSPLHF.

V usage is TRBV20-1 and J usage is TRBJ2-5, with TRBD2 matching over 9 bases. CDR3 length: 17 residues. Germline CDR1 reads DFQATT; CDR2 reads SNEGSKA (reference sequence). V trimming: 0 bases; J trimming: 2 bases; junction bases outside the gene matches: 10. The CDR3 loop reads CSARDYSGSGLQETQYF. In DNA form, the CDR3 reads TGCAGTGCTAGAGATTATAGCGGGAGCGGTCTTCAAGAGACCCAGTACTTC.

The chain is built from TRBV7-9 and TRBJ2-6; TRBD1 aligns across 7 bases. CDR3 length: 16 amino acids. Germline loops: CDR1 SEHNR, CDR2 FQNEAQ (reference sequence). The V and J ends lost 5 bases and 0 bases, in that order; junction bases with no gene match: 4. The CDR3 DNA reads as TGTGCCAGCAGCAGGGGACAGCTCTCTGGGGCCAACGTCCTGACTTTC. This encodes CASSRGQLSGANVLTF.

This chain links TRBV20-1 with TRBJ2-5; tentatively, D is TRBD1 (5 bases). The DNA end favors TRBJ2-1, so the J call may be wrong. Per germline, CDR1 DFQATT and CDR2 SNEGSKA (reference sequence). CDR3 length equals 15 residues. Here the CDR3 reads CSAKPLGPKGDEQFF. In DNA, the CDR3 is TGCAGTGCTAAACCCTTGGGGCCTAAAGGCGATGAGCAGTTCTTC.

This sequence joins TRBV7-2 and TRBJ2-3; TRBD2 matches 7 bases. This CDR3 spans 16 amino acids. Per the germline V gene, CDR1 is SGHTA and CDR2 is FQGNSA. V was pared by 2 bases and J by 1 base, with 6 bases of the junction left unmatched. This CDR3 reads CASSLTRESRTDTQYF. DNA of the CDR3: TGTGCCAGCAGCTTAACGCGGGAGTCTCGCACAGATACGCAGTATTTT.

The chain recombines TRBV3-1 with TRBJ2-1; 8 bases line up with TRBD2. V shed 0 bases and J 5 bases; nucleotides not matched to a gene: 6. Looked up from germline, CDR1 is LGHDT and CDR2 is YNNKEL (reference sequence). The CDR3 is 16 residues long. The CDR3 bases are TGTGCCAGCAGCCAAGATGGGCGGGAGGCCCACAATGAGCAGTTCTTC. Residues: CASSQDGREAHNEQFF.

In DNA form, the CDR3 reads TGCAGTGCTCCAACCCCATGGGGGGGGGTCTACGAGCAGTACTTC. It translates to CSAPTPWGGVYEQYF. The V call is TRBV20-1, the J call TRBJ2-5, with 7 bases lining up with TRBD2. The last part of the DNA fits TRBJ2-7 better; the J call may be wrong. This CDR3 region has 15 residues. Germline CDR1 reads DFQATT; CDR2 reads SNEGSKA (reference sequence).

V gene TRBV20-1 combines with J gene TRBJ2-3, with 9 bases identical to TRBD2. After removal of 8 bases from V and 0 bases from J, the junction contained 6 bases not matched to a gene. The CDR3 is made up of 14 amino acids. The germline V gene has CDR1 DFQATT and CDR2 SNEGSKA (reference sequence). The chain's CDR3 is CSPETSGSTDTQYF. CDR3 in DNA: TGCAGTCCCGAGACTAGCGGTAGCACAGATACGCAGTATTTT.

The gene calls are TRBV6-5 and TRBJ2-3; TRBD2 matches at 8 bases. J gave up 3 bases and V 0 bases, and 14 bases lay outside the gene matches. Germline lookup yields CDR1 MNHEY and CDR2 SVGAGI. The CDR3 length is 19 residues. The CDR3 protein is CASSYSRTPVRGGTDTQYF. CDR3 coding DNA: TGTGCCAGCAGTTACTCACGTACCCCTGTTCGGGGGGGAACAGATACGCAGTATTTT.

The chain is built from TRBV9 and TRBJ2-5, with 7 bases fitting TRBD2. The J call is uncertain, as TRBJ2-1 better fits the DNA end. Germline assignment: CDR1 SGDLS and CDR2 YYNGEE. The CDR3 extends over 17 amino acids. The CDR3 is CASSLGPGSSGYNEQFF. CDR3 in DNA: TGTGCCAGCAGCTTAGGCCCCGGCTCTAGCGGCTACAATGAGCAGTTCTTC.

The table lists this clonotype with a few counts. This rearrangement joins TRBV7-2 to TRBJ2-7; D perhaps matches TRBD2 (5 bases). Germline V gene lookup returns CDR1 SGHTA and CDR2 FQGNSA. The V end was cut by 6 bases, the J end by 0 bases, with 15 bases between. The CDR3 sequence is 15 residues long. The DNA for the CDR3 is TGTGCCAGCAGTATAGACGCGGGCGCCTCCTACGAGCAGTACTTC. Protein: CASSIDAGASYEQYF. The variable domain in full, with the rest retrieved from reference TRBV7-2 and TRBJ2-7, is GAGVSQSPSNKVTEKGKDVELRCDPISGHTALYWYRQSLGQGLEFLIYFQGNSAPDKSGLPSDRFSAERTGGSVSTLTIQRTQQEDSAVYLCASSIDAGASYEQYFGPGTRLTVT.

V usage is TRBV20-1 and J usage is TRBJ1-1, with a tentative D call TRBD1 (5 bases). V lost 6 bases, J lost 4 bases, and 15 bases lay in between. Germline V gene lookup returns CDR1 DFQATT and CDR2 SNEGSKA (reference sequence). This CDR3 spans 13 amino acids. CDR3 amino acids: CSASFRESTEAFF. For the CDR3, the DNA is TGCAGTGCAAGCTTCAGGGAGAGCACTGAAGCTTTCTTT.

The chain joins TRBV5-1 to TRBJ1-1; D unclear. This CDR3 comprises 15 residues. V dropped 4 bases and J dropped 3 bases, with 16 bases sitting between them. The germline V gene has CDR1 SGHRS and CDR2 YFSETQ. This chain's CDR3 is CASSPERYGYTEAFF. The CDR3 region has the DNA TGCGCCAGCAGCCCCGAAAGGTACGGCTACACTGAAGCTTTCTTT.

This clonotype was picked up many times. V and J are TRBV13 and TRBJ2-5; D is undetermined. The CDR3 sequence is 14 residues long. Trimming stripped 0 bases from V and 3 bases from J, with 8 bases between. Germline V gene lookup returns CDR1 PRHDT and CDR2 FYEKMQ (reference sequence). CDR3 sequence: CASSLGLGKETQYF. CDR3 coding DNA: TGTGCCAGCAGCTTAGGCCTGGGCAAAGAGACCCAGTACTTC. The full variable domain, completed using reference TRBV13 and TRBJ2-5, is AAGVIQSPRHLIKEKRETATLKCYPIPRHDTVYWYQQGPGQDPQFLISFYEKMQSDKGSIPDRFSAQQFSDYHSELNMSSLELGDSALYFCASSLGLGKETQYFGPGTRLLVL.